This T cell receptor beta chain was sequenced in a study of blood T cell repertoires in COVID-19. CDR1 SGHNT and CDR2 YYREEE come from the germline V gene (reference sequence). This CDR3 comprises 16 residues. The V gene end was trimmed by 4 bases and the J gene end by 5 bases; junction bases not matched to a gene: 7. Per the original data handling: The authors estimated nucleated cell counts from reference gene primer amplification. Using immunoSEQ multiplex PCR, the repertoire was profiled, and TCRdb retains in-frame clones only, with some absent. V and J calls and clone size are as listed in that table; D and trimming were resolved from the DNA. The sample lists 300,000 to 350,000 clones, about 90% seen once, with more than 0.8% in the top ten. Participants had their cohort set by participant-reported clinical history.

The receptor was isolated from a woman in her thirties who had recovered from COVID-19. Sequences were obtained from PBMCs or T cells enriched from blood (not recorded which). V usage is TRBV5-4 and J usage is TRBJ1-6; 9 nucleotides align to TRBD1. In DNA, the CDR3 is TGTGCCAGCAGCCAGGGGGGACAGGGAAATAATTCACCCCTCCACTTT. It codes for CASSQGGQGNNSPLHF. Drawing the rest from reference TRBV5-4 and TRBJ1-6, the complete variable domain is ETGVTQSPTHLIKTRGQQVTLRCSSQSGHNTVSWYQQALGQGPQFIFQYYREEENGRGNFPPRFSGLQFPNYSSELNVNALELDDSALYLCASSQGGQGNNSPLHFGNGTRLTVT.